These T cell receptor beta chains were read from a single sample in a study of shared clonotypes between healthy human individuals. Here immunoSEQ multiplex PCR was the method, and the copy in TCRdb shows in-frame clones only, minus some. The sample contains hundreds of thousands of clones, roughly 98% of which appear only once. The sequenced sample consisted of naive CD8+ T cells sorted from blood. All receptors come from a young man in good health. Each CDR3 is given without its conserved first and last residue. The order of the fields is V gene, J gene, clone size, CDR3 protein. Clone size is shown for a subset of rows, as once, few, many or a class of expanded clone.

v_gene: TRBV2; j_gene: TRBJ2-7; abundance: once; CDR3aa: ATGYPGTNP
v_gene: TRBV20-1; j_gene: TRBJ2-7; abundance: .; CDR3aa: SATTGSEQY
v_gene: TRBV2; j_gene: TRBJ2-7; abundance: .; CDR3aa: ASSDPGAYEQY
v_gene: TRBV30; j_gene: TRBJ1-1; abundance: .; CDR3aa: AWSVIRNTEAF
v_gene: TRBV7-9; j_gene: TRBJ2-7; abundance: .; CDR3aa: ASSPPRGRRDNEQY
v_gene: TRBV5-1; j_gene: TRBJ1-5; abundance: .; CDR3aa: ASRFYSNQPQH
v_gene: TRBV11-2; j_gene: TRBJ2-1; abundance: .; CDR3aa: ASYGVAGTSSYNEQF
v_gene: TRBV6-1; j_gene: TRBJ1-5; abundance: .; CDR3aa: ASSEARASNQPQH
v_gene: TRBV15; j_gene: TRBJ2-1; abundance: .; CDR3aa: ATSNRLAGGSYNEQF
v_gene: TRBV11-2; j_gene: TRBJ2-7; abundance: .; CDR3aa: ASSPGQSYEQY
v_gene: TRBV7-9; j_gene: TRBJ2-5; abundance: .; CDR3aa: ASSPRGGETQY
v_gene: TRBV9; j_gene: TRBJ2-6; abundance: .; CDR3aa: ASTSPSVAGGSSGANVLT
v_gene: TRBV5-6; j_gene: TRBJ1-3; abundance: .; CDR3aa: ASSLYYAGNTIY
v_gene: TRBV7-6; j_gene: TRBJ2-1; abundance: once; CDR3aa: ASSAALAGVQYNEQF
v_gene: TRBV27; j_gene: TRBJ2-6; abundance: .; CDR3aa: ASSFRGGGTISGANVLT
v_gene: TRBV9; j_gene: TRBJ1-1; abundance: .; CDR3aa: ASSVEWRNTEAF
v_gene: TRBV27; j_gene: TRBJ1-1; abundance: .; CDR3aa: ASSLSEGGGTEAF
v_gene: TRBV6-1; j_gene: TRBJ2-7; abundance: .; CDR3aa: ASSETGPYEQY
v_gene: TRBV18; j_gene: TRBJ2-7; abundance: .; CDR3aa: ASSPRTSGSSYEQY
v_gene: TRBV7-9; j_gene: TRBJ2-1; abundance: .; CDR3aa: ASSPKGTADEQF
v_gene: TRBV5-1; j_gene: TRBJ2-7; abundance: .; CDR3aa: ASSLTGITYEQY
v_gene: TRBV21-1; j_gene: TRBJ2-7; abundance: .; CDR3aa: ASSNFSGPGQY
v_gene: TRBV6-5; j_gene: TRBJ2-1; abundance: .; CDR3aa: ASSWSGNEQF
v_gene: TRBV28; j_gene: TRBJ1-1; abundance: .; CDR3aa: ASSWGQGGTEAF
v_gene: TRBV13; j_gene: TRBJ2-7; abundance: .; CDR3aa: ASSPLGEGEQY
v_gene: TRBV5-1; j_gene: TRBJ2-1; abundance: .; CDR3aa: ASSLGLAGAYNEQF
v_gene: TRBV28; j_gene: TRBJ1-1; abundance: .; CDR3aa: ASSLIRAGGRLDTEAF
v_gene: TRBV4-2; j_gene: TRBJ1-2; abundance: .; CDR3aa: ASSQERDRGFYGYT
v_gene: TRBV28; j_gene: TRBJ2-7; abundance: .; CDR3aa: ASQWTGTPYEQY
v_gene: TRBV5-1; j_gene: TRBJ2-1; abundance: .; CDR3aa: ASSFLDNEQF
v_gene: TRBV29-1; j_gene: TRBJ2-3; abundance: .; CDR3aa: SVDPPTSGSTDTQY
v_gene: TRBV6-1; j_gene: TRBJ1-2; abundance: .; CDR3aa: ASSPDYGYT
v_gene: TRBV7-9; j_gene: TRBJ2-2; abundance: .; CDR3aa: ASRPSGGGTGELF
v_gene: TRBV27; j_gene: TRBJ2-2; abundance: .; CDR3aa: ASSWGVAARGTGELF
v_gene: TRBV27; j_gene: TRBJ2-7; abundance: once; CDR3aa: ASSPTQTSGYEQY
v_gene: TRBV7-9; j_gene: TRBJ2-7; abundance: .; CDR3aa: ASSLNPSSYEQY
v_gene: TRBV7-9; j_gene: TRBJ2-6; abundance: .; CDR3aa: ASSPTSGTGGGGANVLT
v_gene: TRBV5-4; j_gene: TRBJ1-1; abundance: .; CDR3aa: ATIEAPGNTEAF
v_gene: TRBV7-9; j_gene: TRBJ2-7; abundance: .; CDR3aa: ASSPRNSGYEQY
v_gene: TRBV7-9; j_gene: TRBJ1-1; abundance: .; CDR3aa: ASSSLQGVDTEAF
v_gene: TRBV27; j_gene: TRBJ2-2; abundance: .; CDR3aa: ASSFGTGELF
v_gene: TRBV9; j_gene: TRBJ2-2; abundance: .; CDR3aa: ASSDRDSPNTGELF
v_gene: TRBV11-2; j_gene: TRBJ2-5; abundance: .; CDR3aa: ASSLDGTGFQETQY
v_gene: TRBV4-2; j_gene: TRBJ1-1; abundance: .; CDR3aa: ASSRPGQGERNTEAF
v_gene: TRBV9; j_gene: TRBJ2-1; abundance: once; CDR3aa: ASSLTRGSGNEQF